These T cell receptor beta chains were read from a single sample in a study of cytomegalovirus exposure and HLA in healthy donors. Sequencing was performed with immunoSEQ multiplex PCR; in TCRdb, only in-frame clones are kept and a portion is missing. The sample contains about 160,000 clones, 60% to 85% of which appear only once. The specimen sequenced was PBMCs. The receptors come from a man aged 30 to 39 in good health and CMV-seropositive. CDR3s include the opening cysteine and the closing phenylalanine or tryptophan. A D gene is named only where the DNA matches it firmly. Clone size is not always given. Where it is, it says once, few, many or a class for expanded clones.

CASSVTGLAGTYEQYF	TGTGCCAGCAGCGTAACCGGACTAGCGGGGACCTACGAGCAGTACTTC	TRBV9	TRBJ2-7	-	TRBD2
CASSKAAANFNYGYTF	TGTGCCAGCAGCAAAGCGGCGGCGAATTTTAACTATGGCTACACCTTC	TRBV21-1	TRBJ1-2	-	-
CASSLGARDDQPQHF	TGTGCCAGCAGTTTGGGAGCAAGGGATGATCAGCCCCAGCATTTT	TRBV28	TRBJ1-5	-	-
CASSPLGQEKLGAYYGYTF	TGTGCCAGCTCACCACTGGGACAGGAAAAGCTCGGGGCCTACTATGGCTACACCTTC	TRBV18	TRBJ1-2	-	TRBD1
CASSKLGETQYF	TGTGCCAGCAGCAAGCTCGGGGAGACCCAGTACTTC	TRBV27	TRBJ2-5	-	-
CASGGQGAGEQYF	TGTGCCAGCGGGGGGCAGGGGGCGGGAGAGCAGTACTTC	TRBV28	TRBJ2-7	-	TRBD1
CASSVGVDRGGYYGYTF	TGTGCCAGCAGCGTAGGGGTGGACAGGGGAGGATACTATGGCTACACCTTC	TRBV9	TRBJ1-2	-	TRBD1
CASSAHQGDSPLHF	TGTGCCAGCAGTGCCCACCAGGGGGATTCACCCCTCCACTTT	TRBV28	TRBJ1-6	-	TRBD1
CASTNPGLFTGELFF	TGCGCCAGCACCAACCCGGGACTTTTCACCGGGGAGCTGTTTTTT	TRBV10-2	TRBJ2-2	once	-
CASSPSAGVEQYF	TGTGCCAGCTCACCATCGGCAGGGGTCGAGCAGTACTTC	TRBV18	TRBJ2-7	-	-
CASSPGQGISYEQYF	TGTGCCAGCAGCCCTGGACAGGGGATTTCCTACGAGCAGTACTTC	TRBV7-6	TRBJ2-7	-	TRBD1
CASSVLVGGSYNEQFF	TGTGCCAGCAGCGTTTTAGTCGGGGGATCCTACAATGAGCAGTTCTTC	TRBV9	TRBJ2-1	-	-
CSAARGGPDTQYF	TGCAGCGCCGCGCGGGGGGGGCCTGACACGCAGTATTTT	TRBV29-1	TRBJ2-3	-	TRBD2
CASGARTQTYEQYF	TGTGCCAGTGGGGCCAGGACACAGACCTACGAGCAGTACTTC	TRBV25-1	TRBJ2-7	-	-
CASSQVLSGGTDTQYF	TGCGCCAGCAGCCAAGTTCTAAGCGGGGGCACAGATACGCAGTATTTT	TRBV4-1	TRBJ2-3	once	TRBD2
CASRKGGDRAVYGYTF	TGCGCCAGCAGGAAGGGGGGGGACAGGGCCGTGTATGGCTACACCTTC	TRBV10-1	TRBJ1-2	once	TRBD1
CASSQDFGRGGLWADTQYF	TGCGCCAGCAGCCAAGATTTTGGTCGGGGGGGGCTGTGGGCAGATACGCAGTATTTT	TRBV4-3	TRBJ2-3	-	TRBD2
CASSANPAGDYEQYF	TGTGCCAGCAGCGCCAACCCCGCCGGGGATTACGAGCAGTACTTC	TRBV9	TRBJ2-7	-	-
CASSLAGTDRASGQPQHF	TGTGCCAGCAGCTTGGCTGGTACGGACAGGGCTTCGGGGCAGCCCCAGCATTTT	TRBV5-6	TRBJ1-5	-	TRBD1
CAISEGYEQFF	TGTGCCATCAGTGAGGGCTATGAGCAGTTCTTC	TRBV10-3	TRBJ2-1	-	-
CASSNRDSFYYGYTF	TGTGCCAGTAGTAACCGGGACAGTTTCTACTATGGCTACACCTTC	TRBV19	TRBJ1-2	-	TRBD1
CASSITGDYGYTF	TGTGCCAGCAGCATCACAGGGGACTATGGCTACACCTTC	TRBV7-3	TRBJ1-2	-	TRBD1
CASSLPGAYNSPLHF	TGTGCCAGCAGTTTACCAGGGGCGTATAATTCACCCCTCCACTTT	TRBV28	TRBJ1-6	-	-
CASSLPLAGGEQYF	TGTGCCAGCAGCTTGCCCCTAGCGGGGGGGGAGCAGTACTTC	TRBV5-4	TRBJ2-7	-	TRBD2
CAVSESGQGTEAFF	TGTGCCGTCAGTGAGTCGGGACAGGGCACTGAAGCTTTCTTT	TRBV10-3	TRBJ1-1	-	TRBD1
CASSQGGSGASYEQYF	TGTGCCAGCAGCCAAGGTGGTAGCGGGGCCTCCTACGAGCAGTACTTC	TRBV13	TRBJ2-7	few	TRBD2
CASSPRGYDSPLHF	TGTGCCAGCAGCCCTAGGGGGTATGATTCACCCCTCCACTTT	TRBV7-2	TRBJ1-6	-	-
CASSQGTGNQPQHF	TGTGCCAGCAGCCAAGGGACAGGCAATCAGCCCCAGCATTTT	TRBV7-2	TRBJ1-5	-	TRBD1
CASTPGTSGVHNEQFF	TGTGCCAGCACCCCCGGGACTAGCGGGGTACACAATGAGCAGTTCTTC	TRBV28	TRBJ2-1	-	TRBD2
CASSDGRTDTQYF	TGTGCCAGTAGTGACGGGAGGACAGATACGCAGTATTTT	TRBV19	TRBJ2-3	few	TRBD2
CASSLSSGKGEKLFF	TGTGCCAGCAGCTTATCCTCGGGGAAGGGTGAAAAACTGTTTTTT	TRBV7-9	TRBJ1-4	-	-
CASTLDGRADEKLFF	TGTGCCAGTACCCTAGACGGCAGGGCGGATGAAAAACTGTTTTTT	TRBV19	TRBJ1-4	-	-
CAWSQGFGNQPQHF	TGTGCCTGGAGTCAGGGGTTCGGAAATCAGCCCCAGCATTTT	TRBV30	TRBJ1-5	-	-
CASSSGGAPTGELFF	TGTGCCAGTAGCTCAGGGGGCGCGCCCACCGGGGAGCTGTTTTTT	TRBV19	TRBJ2-2	-	TRBD1
CASSQEGYEQYF	TGTGCCAGCAGCCAGGAGGGTTACGAGCAGTACTTC	TRBV11-3	TRBJ2-7	-	-
CASSPYREVRETQYF	TGTGCCAGCAGTCCCTACAGGGAAGTCCGAGAGACCCAGTACTTC	TRBV6-5	TRBJ2-5	-	-
CASSLVTGQGAYEQYF	TGCGCCAGCAGCTTGGTTACTGGACAGGGGGCCTACGAGCAGTACTTC	TRBV5-1	TRBJ2-7	-	TRBD1
CASSLPRVENIQYF	TGTGCCAGCAGCTTGCCCAGGGTGGAAAACATTCAGTACTTC	TRBV5-6	TRBJ2-4	-	-
CASSVAAADSDSPLHF	TGTGCCAGCAGCGTTGCCGCCGCGGACAGCGATTCACCCCTCCACTTT	TRBV9	TRBJ1-6	-	-
CASAVREDNEQFF	TGTGCCTCGGCTGTGAGGGAAGACAATGAGCAGTTCTTC	TRBV7-3	TRBJ2-1	-	-
CASGLKSTEAFF	TGTGCCAGCGGTTTAAAGAGCACTGAAGCTTTCTTT	TRBV7-9	TRBJ1-1	-	-
CASSLAGGPYNEQFF	TGTGCCAGCAGCTTAGCGGGGGGGCCCTACAATGAGCAGTTCTTC	TRBV7-9	TRBJ2-1	-	-
CASSYPYPHGQGPEAFF	TGTGCCAGCAGTTACCCATACCCCCACGGACAGGGCCCTGAAGCTTTCTTT	TRBV6-7	TRBJ1-1	-	TRBD1
CASSYSRSAKNIQYF	TGTGCCAGCAGTTACTCGAGGTCAGCCAAAAACATTCAGTACTTC	TRBV6-5	TRBJ2-4	-	-
CASSQGVGVAKTDTQYF	TGCGCCAGCAGCCAAGGAGTTGGAGTAGCGAAAACAGATACGCAGTATTTT	TRBV4-1	TRBJ2-3	-	-
CASNPGHIYEQYF	TGTGCCAGCAATCCGGGACACATCTACGAGCAGTACTTC	TRBV28	TRBJ2-7	once	-